Each of the 14 T cell receptor beta chains below was sequenced from the same sample in a study of Tregs in tolerant kidney transplant recipients (dated by TCRdb to about 2019). Receptor amplification or capture employed the immunoSEQ multiplex PCR assay. TCRdb took this table from immuneACCESS and kept in-frame rearrangements with V and J called. Such tables lack part of the clones; where checked against another copy, unresolved V genes explain under half of the gap, and the rest is unexplained. This sample comprises 65,000 or so clones, about 87% of them detected only once. 3.5% to 4% of the sample is in the top ten clones. The time point label corresponds to: 6 months after combined kidney and bone marrow transplant. The transplants used related donors along with nonmyeloablative bone marrow transplantation, and in the human trials mixed chimerism was transient. Sequences were derived from CD4+ T cells from blood (PBMCs), sampled 6 months after the transplant. These receptors originate from a human patient who received a combined kidney and bone marrow transplant. After a transplant, some T cells may have been passed on by the graft donor.

The chain joins TRBV7-2 to TRBJ2-6, with 8 bases aligning to TRBD2. The CDR3 length is 18 residues. Germline CDR1 SGHTA, CDR2 FQGNSA. V was pared by 2 bases and J by 1 base, with 7 bases of the junction left unmatched. The CDR3 DNA follows: TGTGCCAGCAGCTTAAGCTCCGGCGGGAGGTCTGGGGCCAACGTCCTGACTTTC. Its protein is CASSLSSGGRSGANVLTF.

The chain carries TRBV6-1 and TRBJ1-1; TRBD1 agrees at 10 bases. The CDR3 consists of 13 residues. J was trimmed by 5 bases and V by 7 bases; bases with no gene match: 4. CDR1 and CDR2 (germline): MNHNS, SASEGT. CDR3 protein: CASKDRGGTEAFF. In nucleotides, the CDR3 is TGTGCCAGCAAGGACAGGGGGGGGACTGAAGCTTTCTTT.

V is TRBV7-3 and J is TRBJ2-1; TRBD2 aligns across 7 bases. The germline gives CDR1 SGHTA, CDR2 FQGTGA. Trimming removed 3 bases from V and 1 base from J; junction bases left unmatched: 3. There are 15 residues in the CDR3. In DNA form, the CDR3 reads TGTGCCAGCAGCTTTGGCGGGAGTTCCTACAATGAGCAGTTCTTC. Its protein is CASSFGGSSYNEQFF.

This clone has only one observation. V gene TRBV30 combines with J gene TRBJ1-4; 7 bases are shared with TRBD1. CDR1 and CDR2 (germline): GTSNPN, SVGIG (reference sequence). Unmatched junction bases numbered 8, after V lost 5 bases and J lost 8 bases. This CDR3 contains 13 residues. CDR3 residues: CAWAPGGWEKLFF. CDR3 bases: TGTGCCTGGGCTCCAGGGGGTTGGGAAAAACTGTTTTTT.

The chain couples TRBV7-9 to TRBJ1-2; maybe TRBD1 (6 bases). Germline CDR1 reads SEHNR; CDR2 reads FQNEAQ (reference sequence). The CDR3 extends over 14 amino acids. V was pared by 1 base and J by 8 bases, with 14 bases between. CDR3 region: CASSLGRGGRGYTF. The CDR3 DNA reads as TGTGCCAGCAGCTTAGGGAGGGGGGGGCGCGGCTACACCTTC. The variable domain in full, with the rest retrieved from reference TRBV7-9 and TRBJ1-2, is DTGVSQNPRHKITKRGQNVTFRCDPISEHNRLYWYRQTLGQGPEFLTYFQNEAQLEKSRLLSDRFSAERPKGSFSTLEIQRTEQGDSAMYLCASSLGRGGRGYTFGSGTRLTVV.

The chain employs TRBV11-2 and TRBJ1-1; perhaps TRBD1 as D (6 bases). This CDR3 comprises 15 residues. Germline V gene lookup returns CDR1 SGHAT and CDR2 FQNNGV. V was trimmed by 4 bases and J by 5 bases, leaving 17 bases between them. This CDR3 reads CASSSNSGVGTEAFF. The CDR3 DNA reads TGTGCCAGCAGCTCGAATTCAGGGGTGGGGACTGAAGCTTTCTTT.

This clone was recorded a few times. The DNA of the CDR3 is TGTGCCAGTACCCCCCGGCGGGACTCAAACGAGCAGTACTTC. This sequence encodes CASTPRRDSNEQYF. J is TRBJ2-7 and V is TRBV19, with D possibly being TRBD2 (6 bases). The V end lost 7 bases, the J end lost 5 bases, and 18 bases lay between the germline ends. The CDR3 extends over 14 amino acids. Germline CDR1 LNHDA, CDR2 SQIVND (reference sequence).

In its sample, this clone was seen a few times. One end of the junction varies from germline; a read error may be responsible. The rearrangement joins TRBV5-6 to TRBJ1-4, with unresolved D. This CDR3 contains 13 residues. The V gene's germline CDR1 is SGHDT and CDR2 YYEEEE. CDR3 in amino acids: CASSFEGKGKTVF. The CDR3 DNA follows: TGTGCCAGCAGCTTCGAGGGAAAGGGTAAAACTGTTTTT.

This sequence joins TRBV7-2 and TRBJ2-2; 7 nucleotides match TRBD2. Germline loops: CDR1 SGHTA, CDR2 FQGNSA. The V and J ends lost 5 bases and 7 bases, in that order; junction bases with no gene match: 16. This CDR3 is built from 17 residues. CDR3: CASSTFPGLLSDGELFF. The DNA of the CDR3 is TGTGCCAGCAGCACATTCCCGGGACTACTCTCAGACGGGGAGCTGTTTTTT.

V and J are TRBV7-2 and TRBJ2-5; 13 bases line up with TRBD2. The last part of the DNA fits TRBJ2-7 better; the J call may be wrong. The germline V gene has CDR1 SGHTA and CDR2 FQGNSA. The CDR3 has 15 amino acids. For the CDR3, the DNA is TGTGCCAGCAGCTCGGGACTAGCGGGACCTTACGAGCAGTACTTC. Translated, it gives CASSSGLAGPYEQYF.

This clone turned up a few times. The chain carries TRBV7-9 and TRBJ1-4; D not certain. V lost 5 bases to trimming and J lost 0 bases, with 13 bases between them. The CDR3 runs 16 residues. The germline gives CDR1 SEHNR, CDR2 FQNEAQ (reference sequence). The CDR3 nucleotides are TGTGCCAGCAGCCTCTGGGCCAGTGCAACTAATGAAAAACTGTTTTTT. It codes for CASSLWASATNEKLFF.

This chain links TRBV10-3 with TRBJ2-7, with 7 bases matching TRBD2. Trimming cost V 4 bases and J 6 bases; bases outside gene matches: 6. Germline assignment: CDR1 ENHRY and CDR2 SYGVKD. CDR3 size: 13 residues. The CDR3 sequence: CAISGYTSAEQYF. In DNA form, the CDR3 reads TGTGCCATCAGTGGTTACACTAGCGCCGAGCAGTACTTC.

The chain carries TRBV18 and TRBJ2-1, with 7 bases fitting TRBD2. The CDR3 is made up of 16 amino acids. Losses at the gene ends were 5 bases for V and 4 bases for J; bases not matched to a gene: 11. Germline values: CDR1 KGHSH, CDR2 LQKENI. The CDR3 loop reads CASSASLAAIYNEQFF. The CDR3 nucleotides are TGTGCCAGCTCAGCCTCTCTAGCGGCGATATACAATGAGCAGTTCTTC.

The chain carries TRBV12-5 and TRBJ2-4; maybe TRBD1 (5 bases). This CDR3 has 17 residues. Germline CDR1 LGHNT, CDR2 FRNRAP. V was clipped by 4 bases and J by 0 bases, with 16 bases between them. The CDR3 loop is CASGCIRVLQAKNIQYF. The CDR3 DNA follows: TGTGCTAGTGGTTGTATCAGGGTATTGCAAGCCAAAAACATTCAGTACTTC. Complete variable domain (other parts from reference TRBV12-5 and TRBJ2-4): DARVTQTPRHKVTEMGQEVTMRCQPILGHNTVFWYRQTMMQGLELLAYFRNRAPLDDSGMPKDRFSAEMPDATLATLKIQPSEPRDSAVYFCASGCIRVLQAKNIQYFGAGTRLSVL.